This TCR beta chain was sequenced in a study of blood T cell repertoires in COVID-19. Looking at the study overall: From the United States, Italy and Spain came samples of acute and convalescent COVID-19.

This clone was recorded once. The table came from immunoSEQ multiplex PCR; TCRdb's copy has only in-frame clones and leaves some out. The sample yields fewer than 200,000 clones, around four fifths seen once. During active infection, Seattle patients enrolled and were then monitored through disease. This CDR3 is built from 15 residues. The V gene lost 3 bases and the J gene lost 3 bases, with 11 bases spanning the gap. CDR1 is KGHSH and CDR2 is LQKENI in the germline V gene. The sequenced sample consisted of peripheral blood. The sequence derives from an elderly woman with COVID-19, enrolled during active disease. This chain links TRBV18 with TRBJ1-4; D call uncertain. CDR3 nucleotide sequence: TGTGCCAGCTCACCTAGGAGGCTGTCTAATGAAAAACTGTTTTTT. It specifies CASSPRRLSNEKLFF. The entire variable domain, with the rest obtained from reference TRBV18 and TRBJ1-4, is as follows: NAGVMQNPRHLVRRRGQEARLRCSPMKGHSHVYWYRQLPEEGLKFMVYLQKENIIDESGMPKERFSAEFPKEGPSILRIQQVVRGDSAAYFCASSPRRLSNEKLFFGSGTQLSVL.